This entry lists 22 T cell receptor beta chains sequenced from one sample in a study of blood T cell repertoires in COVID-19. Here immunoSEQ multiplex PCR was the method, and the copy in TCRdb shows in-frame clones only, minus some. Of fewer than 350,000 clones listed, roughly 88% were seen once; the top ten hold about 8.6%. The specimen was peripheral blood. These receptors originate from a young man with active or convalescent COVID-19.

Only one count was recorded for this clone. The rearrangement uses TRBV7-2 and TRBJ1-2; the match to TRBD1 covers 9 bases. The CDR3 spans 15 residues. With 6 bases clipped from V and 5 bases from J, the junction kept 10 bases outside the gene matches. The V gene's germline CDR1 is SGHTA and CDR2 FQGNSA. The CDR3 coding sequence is TGTGCCAGCAGAAGACCGGGACAGGGTCTTTATGGCTACACCTTC. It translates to CASRRPGQGLYGYTF.

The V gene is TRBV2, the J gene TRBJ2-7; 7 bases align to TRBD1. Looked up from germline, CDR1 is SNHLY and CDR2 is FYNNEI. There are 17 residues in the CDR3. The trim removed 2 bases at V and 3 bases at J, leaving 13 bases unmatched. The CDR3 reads CASSEPPDRTLNYEQYF. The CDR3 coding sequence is TGTGCCAGCAGTGAACCGCCGGACAGGACCTTAAACTACGAGCAGTACTTC.

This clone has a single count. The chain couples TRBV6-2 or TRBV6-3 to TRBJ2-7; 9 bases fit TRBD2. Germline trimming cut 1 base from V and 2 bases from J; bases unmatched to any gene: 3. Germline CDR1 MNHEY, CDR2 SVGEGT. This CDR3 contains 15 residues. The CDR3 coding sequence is TGTGCCAGCAGTTACTGGCGGGGGGGCGCCTACGAGCAGTACTTC. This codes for CASSYWRGGAYEQYF.

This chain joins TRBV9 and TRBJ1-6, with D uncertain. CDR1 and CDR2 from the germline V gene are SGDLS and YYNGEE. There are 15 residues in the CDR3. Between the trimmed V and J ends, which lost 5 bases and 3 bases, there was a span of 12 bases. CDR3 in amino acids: CASRGAGIYNSPLHF. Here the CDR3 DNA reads TGTGCCAGCAGGGGTGCGGGGATCTATAATTCACCCCTCCACTTT.

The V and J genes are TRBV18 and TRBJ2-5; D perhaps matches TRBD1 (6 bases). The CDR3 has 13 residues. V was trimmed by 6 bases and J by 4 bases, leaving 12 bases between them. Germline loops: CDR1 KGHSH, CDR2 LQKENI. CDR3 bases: TGTGCCAGCTCCCAGGGGCGGGCAGAGACCCAGTACTTC. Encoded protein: CASSQGRAETQYF. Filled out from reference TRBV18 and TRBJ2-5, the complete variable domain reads NAGVMQNPRHLVRRRGQEARLRCSPMKGHSHVYWYRQLPEEGLKFMVYLQKENIIDESGMPKERFSAEFPKEGPSILRIQQVVRGDSAAYFCASSQGRAETQYFGPGTRLLVL.

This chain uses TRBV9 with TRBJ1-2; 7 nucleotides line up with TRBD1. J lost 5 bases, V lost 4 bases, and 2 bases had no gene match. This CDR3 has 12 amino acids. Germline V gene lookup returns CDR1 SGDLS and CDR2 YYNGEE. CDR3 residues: CASSKGAYGYTF. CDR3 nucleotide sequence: TGTGCCAGCAGCAAGGGGGCTTATGGCTACACCTTC.

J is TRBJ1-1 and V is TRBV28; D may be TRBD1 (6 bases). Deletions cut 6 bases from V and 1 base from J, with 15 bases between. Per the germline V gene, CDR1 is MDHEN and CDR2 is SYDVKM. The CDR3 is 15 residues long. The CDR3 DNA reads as TGTGCCAGCAGCCTCGAGAGAGGGGGGAACACTGAAGCTTTCTTT. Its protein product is CASSLERGGNTEAFF.

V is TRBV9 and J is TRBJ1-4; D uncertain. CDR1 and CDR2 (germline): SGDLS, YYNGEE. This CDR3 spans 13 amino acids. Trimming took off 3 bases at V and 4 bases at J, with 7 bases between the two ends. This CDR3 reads CASSGVDNEKLFF. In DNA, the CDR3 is TGTGCCAGCAGCGGAGTAGATAATGAAAAACTGTTTTTT. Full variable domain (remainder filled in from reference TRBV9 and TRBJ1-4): DSGVTQTPKHLITATGQRVTLRCSPRSGDLSVYWYQQSLDQGLQFLIQYYNGEERAKGNILERFSAQQFPDLHSELNLSSLELGDSALYFCASSGVDNEKLFFGSGTQLSVL.

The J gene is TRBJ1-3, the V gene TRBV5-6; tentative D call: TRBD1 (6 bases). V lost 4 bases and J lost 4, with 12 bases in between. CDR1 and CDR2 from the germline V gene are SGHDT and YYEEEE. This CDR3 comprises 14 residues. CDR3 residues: CASSATGTGNTIYF. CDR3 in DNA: TGTGCCAGCAGCGCCACAGGGACGGGAAACACCATATATTTT. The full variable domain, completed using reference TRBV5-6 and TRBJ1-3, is DAGVTQSPTHLIKTRGQQVTLRCSPKSGHDTVSWYQQALGQGPQFIFQYYEEEERQRGNFPDRFSGHQFPNYSSELNVNALLLGDSALYLCASSATGTGNTIYFGEGSWLTVV.

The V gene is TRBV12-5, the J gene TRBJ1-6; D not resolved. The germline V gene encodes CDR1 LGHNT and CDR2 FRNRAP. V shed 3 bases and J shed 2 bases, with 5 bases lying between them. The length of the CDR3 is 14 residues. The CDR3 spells CASGFTAYNSPLHF. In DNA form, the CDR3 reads TGTGCTAGTGGTTTCACAGCCTATAATTCACCCCTCCACTTT.

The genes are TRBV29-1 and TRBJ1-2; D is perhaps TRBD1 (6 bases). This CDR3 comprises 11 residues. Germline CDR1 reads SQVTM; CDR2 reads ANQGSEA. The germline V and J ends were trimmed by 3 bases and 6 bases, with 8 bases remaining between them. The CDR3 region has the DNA TGCAGCGTTGAGCAGGGGCATGGCTACACCTTC. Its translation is CSVEQGHGYTF.

The CDR3 DNA reads TGTGCCAGCAGTGAAAGGAAGTTGGGGGGGAACACTGAAGCTTTCTTT. Residues: CASSERKLGGNTEAFF. V is TRBV2 and J is TRBJ1-1; TRBD1 might be the D (5 bases). The CDR3 spans 16 residues. Germline lookup yields CDR1 SNHLY and CDR2 FYNNEI. V lost 2 bases to trimming and J lost 1 base, with 14 bases between them.

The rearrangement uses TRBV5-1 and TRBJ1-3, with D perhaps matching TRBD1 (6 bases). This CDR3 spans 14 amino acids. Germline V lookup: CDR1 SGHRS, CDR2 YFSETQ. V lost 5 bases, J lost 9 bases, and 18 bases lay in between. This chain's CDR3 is CASREGGTDSTIYF. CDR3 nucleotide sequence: TGCGCCAGCAGGGAAGGGGGAACTGATAGCACCATATATTTT.

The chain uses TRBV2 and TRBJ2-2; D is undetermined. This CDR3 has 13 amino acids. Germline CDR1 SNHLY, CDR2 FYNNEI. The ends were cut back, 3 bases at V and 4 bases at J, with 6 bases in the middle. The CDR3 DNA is TGTGCCAGCAGTGATCACTCCACCGGGGAGCTGTTTTTT. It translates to CASSDHSTGELFF.

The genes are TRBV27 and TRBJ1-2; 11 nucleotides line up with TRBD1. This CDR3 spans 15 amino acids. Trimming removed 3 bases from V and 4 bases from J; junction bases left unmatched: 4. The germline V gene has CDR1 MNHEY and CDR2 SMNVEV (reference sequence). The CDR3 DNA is TGTGCCAGCAGTTTTGGGACAGGGGGTTTCTATGGCTACACCTTC. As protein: CASSFGTGGFYGYTF.

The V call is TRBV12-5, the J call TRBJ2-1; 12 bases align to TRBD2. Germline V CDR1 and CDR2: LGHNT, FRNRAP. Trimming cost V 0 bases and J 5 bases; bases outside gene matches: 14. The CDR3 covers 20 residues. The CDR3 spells CASGLVRLAGGPNIHNEQFF. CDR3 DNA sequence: TGTGCTAGTGGTTTGGTAAGGCTAGCGGGGGGGCCAAATATCCACAATGAGCAGTTCTTC.

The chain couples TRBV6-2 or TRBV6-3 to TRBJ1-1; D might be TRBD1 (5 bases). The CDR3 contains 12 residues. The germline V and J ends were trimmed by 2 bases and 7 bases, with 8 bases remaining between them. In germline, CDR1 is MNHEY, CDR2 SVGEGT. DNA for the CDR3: TGTGCCAGCAGTTACCCGACAGTTGAAGCTTTCTTT. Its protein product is CASSYPTVEAFF.

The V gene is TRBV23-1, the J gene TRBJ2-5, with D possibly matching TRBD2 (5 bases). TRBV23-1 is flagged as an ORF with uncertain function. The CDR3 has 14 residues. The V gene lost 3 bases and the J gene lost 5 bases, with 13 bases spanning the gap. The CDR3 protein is CASSHLTSLETQYF. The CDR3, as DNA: TGCGCCAGCAGTCATTTAACTAGTCTGGAGACCCAGTACTTC.

This CDR3 reads CASSFGGQGQGYTF. Written as DNA, the CDR3 is TGTGCCAGCAGCTTTGGGGGACAGGGGCAAGGCTACACCTTC. The J gene is TRBJ1-2, the V gene TRBV5-4, with 10 bases matching TRBD1. The germline CDR1 and CDR2 sequences are SGHNT and YYREEE (reference sequence). V gave up 2 bases and J gave up 8 bases; unmatched junction bases: 6. The CDR3 contains 14 residues.

DNA of the CDR3: TGTGCCAGCAGCGAATTAGGACCGACAGGGATGGGAAACACCATATATTTT. This translates into CASSELGPTGMGNTIYF. The chain has TRBV7-9 and TRBJ1-3, with 7 bases that match TRBD1. The V gene's germline CDR1 is SEHNR and CDR2 FQNEAQ (reference sequence). The CDR3 sequence is 17 residues long. Trimming cost V 5 bases and J 4 bases; bases outside gene matches: 14.

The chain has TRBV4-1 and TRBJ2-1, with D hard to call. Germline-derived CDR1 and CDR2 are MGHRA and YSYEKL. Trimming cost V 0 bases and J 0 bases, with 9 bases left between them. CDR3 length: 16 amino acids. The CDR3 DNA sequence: TGCGCCAGCAGCCAAGATCCCATGAGCTCCTACAATGAGCAGTTCTTC. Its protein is CASSQDPMSSYNEQFF.

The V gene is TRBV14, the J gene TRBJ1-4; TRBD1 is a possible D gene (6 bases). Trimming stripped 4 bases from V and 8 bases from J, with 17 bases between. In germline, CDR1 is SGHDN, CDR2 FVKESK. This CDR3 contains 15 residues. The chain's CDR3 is CASSRTGTRNEKLFF. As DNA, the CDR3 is TGTGCCAGCAGCCGCACCGGGACAAGAAACGAAAAACTGTTTTTT.